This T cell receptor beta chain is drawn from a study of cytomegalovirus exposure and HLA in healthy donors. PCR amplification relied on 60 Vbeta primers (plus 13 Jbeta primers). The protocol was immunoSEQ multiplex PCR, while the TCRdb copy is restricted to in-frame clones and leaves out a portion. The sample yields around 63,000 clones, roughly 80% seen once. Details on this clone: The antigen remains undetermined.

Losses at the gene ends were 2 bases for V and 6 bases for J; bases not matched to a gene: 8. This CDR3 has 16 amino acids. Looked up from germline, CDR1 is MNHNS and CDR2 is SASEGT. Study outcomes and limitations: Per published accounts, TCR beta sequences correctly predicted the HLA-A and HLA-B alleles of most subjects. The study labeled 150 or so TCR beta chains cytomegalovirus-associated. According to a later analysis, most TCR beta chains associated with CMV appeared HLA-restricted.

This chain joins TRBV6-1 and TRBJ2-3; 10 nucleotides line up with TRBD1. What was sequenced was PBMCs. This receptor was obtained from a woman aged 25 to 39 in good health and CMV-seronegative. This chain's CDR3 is CASSESGTGDPDTQYF. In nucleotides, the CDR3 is TGTGCCAGCAGTGAATCCGGGACAGGGGATCCCGATACGCAGTATTTT.